The 10 T cell receptor beta chains listed next were all sequenced from one sample in a study of shared clonotypes between healthy human individuals. Data came from immunoSEQ multiplex PCR; TCRdb stores just in-frame clones and leaves some out. The table has around 700,000 clones, 92% seen once. CD8 cells regarded as naive lacked CD45RO, were positively chosen for CCR7, and omitted terminally differentiated effector memory CD45RA+ cells. Sequencing was performed on naive CD8+ T cells sorted from blood. Receptors were obtained from a man aged 25 to 40 in good health.

This clone was observed a handful of times. The chain joins TRBV5-1 to TRBJ1-3, with 8 bases fitting TRBD1. Germline V lookup: CDR1 SGHRS, CDR2 YFSETQ. CDR3 length equals 19 residues. J gave up 0 bases and V 3 bases, and 14 bases lay outside the gene matches. The chain's CDR3 is CASSSVGQGTHPSGNTIYF. As DNA, the CDR3 is TGCGCCAGCAGCTCCGTCGGACAGGGTACTCACCCCTCTGGAAACACCATATATTTT.

DNA of the CDR3: TGCGCCAGCAGTGATTTTTACAGTTCCTACAATGAGCAGTTCTTC. Translated: CASSDFYSSYNEQFF. The J gene is TRBJ2-1, the V gene TRBV10-1; D ambiguous. Germline CDR1 WNHNN, CDR2 SYGVQD (reference sequence). V was cut by 3 bases and J by 1 base, with 10 bases left in between. The CDR3 runs 15 residues.

The V gene is TRBV5-8, the J gene TRBJ2-1; TRBD1 agrees at 7 bases. Germline CDR1 SGHTS, CDR2 YDEGEE. This CDR3 contains 16 residues. Unmatched junction bases numbered 11, after V lost 4 bases and J lost 4 bases. In nucleotides, the CDR3 is TGTGCCAGCAGCAAGACCTCGGGACAGATATACAATGAGCAGTTCTTC. Protein sequence: CASSKTSGQIYNEQFF. The full variable domain, with the rest looked up from reference TRBV5-8 and TRBJ2-1, is EAGVTQSPTHLIKTRGQQATLRCSPISGHTSVYWYQQALGLGLQFLLWYDEGEERNRGNFPPRFSGRQFPNYSSELNVNALELEDSALYLCASSKTSGQIYNEQFFGPGTRLTVL.

This chain connects TRBV19 to TRBJ2-7; the D call may be TRBD1 or TRBD2 (5 bases each). The germline V gene encodes CDR1 LNHDA and CDR2 SQIVND (reference sequence). The length of the CDR3 is 14 residues. V lost 6 bases and J lost 3, with 15 bases in between. The CDR3 reads CASSPGWGFYEQYF. The CDR3 DNA is TGTGCCAGTAGCCCGGGATGGGGCTTCTACGAGCAGTACTTC.

V gene TRBV11-3 combines with J gene TRBJ2-7, with TRBD1 matching over 8 bases. The CDR3 consists of 13 residues. The germline CDR1 and CDR2 sequences are SGHNT and YENEEA. The V and J ends lost 5 bases and 5 bases, in that order; junction bases with no gene match: 5. The CDR3 nucleotides are TGTGCCAGCAGCCAGGACAGGGAGAACGAGCAGTACTTC. Its protein product is CASSQDRENEQYF.

The rearrangement uses TRBV27 and TRBJ1-5, with 8 bases fitting TRBD1. V dropped 3 bases and J dropped 5; count of bases not matched to a gene: 3. From germline, CDR1 is MNHEY and CDR2 SMNVEV (reference sequence). CDR3 length: 14 amino acids. DNA of the CDR3: TGTGCCAGCAGTTTCGACAGGGGTCATCAGCCCCAGCATTTT. Residues: CASSFDRGHQPQHF.

The chain has TRBV10-2 and TRBJ1-1, with D possibly being TRBD1 (5 bases). CDR1 WSHSY and CDR2 SAAADI come from the germline V gene. This CDR3 is 15 amino acids long. Trimming removed 5 bases at V and 2 bases at J, with 15 bases between. This CDR3 reads CASSSIGTENTEAFF. The CDR3 DNA reads TGCGCCAGCAGTTCCATCGGGACGGAAAACACTGAAGCTTTCTTT.

The gene calls are TRBV7-9 and TRBJ1-2; D unresolved. Germline V gene sequence: CDR1 SEHNR, CDR2 FQNEAQ (reference sequence). The V end lost 5 bases, the J end lost 7 bases, and 11 bases lay between the germline ends. This CDR3 spans 12 amino acids. In nucleotides, the CDR3 is TGTGCCAGCAGCGGCGAGGGTGGTGGCTACACCTTC. This translates into CASSGEGGGYTF.

CDR3 bases: TGCAGCGGAACAGGGACACCCAATACCGGGGAGCTGTTTTTT. It codes for CSGTGTPNTGELFF. The rearrangement uses TRBV29-1 and TRBJ2-2; TRBD1 is a possible D gene (6 bases). The CDR3 is 14 residues long. Germline CDR1 reads SQVTM; CDR2 reads ANQGSEA. Trimming stripped 7 bases from V and 5 bases from J, with 17 bases between.

This clone was recorded only once. This rearrangement joins TRBV19 to TRBJ1-1, with D tentatively TRBD1 (5 bases). The CDR3 contains 10 residues. V was cut by 8 bases and J by 8 bases, with 9 bases left in between. CDR1 and CDR2 (germline): LNHDA, SQIVND (reference sequence). CDR3 DNA: TGTGCCAGTTCTGGGGGAGAAGCTTTCTTT. Translated: CASSGGEAFF.